This T cell receptor (beta chain) comes out of a study of CD8 T cells in ankylosing spondylitis. Via MiXCR, TCRdb re-called the 5' RACE reads, giving one row per CDR3 protein. The sample lists 200,000 to 250,000 distinct CDR3 sequences; roughly a tenth were seen once. This clonotype was obtained from a male donor with ankylosing spondylitis or in good health (not recorded which). The material sequenced was blood, either unsorted or a sorted T cell fraction (not recorded which).

In nucleotides, the CDR3 is TGCTCCTCCTCCGGGACAGGGGTCTATAATCCCTACAATGAGCAGTTCTTC. It encodes CSSSGTGVYNPYNEQFF. This chain joins TRBV20-1 and TRBJ2-1; the match to TRBD1 covers 10 bases. The CDR3 sequence is 17 residues long. Looked up from germline, CDR1 is DFQATT and CDR2 is SNEGSKA (reference sequence).